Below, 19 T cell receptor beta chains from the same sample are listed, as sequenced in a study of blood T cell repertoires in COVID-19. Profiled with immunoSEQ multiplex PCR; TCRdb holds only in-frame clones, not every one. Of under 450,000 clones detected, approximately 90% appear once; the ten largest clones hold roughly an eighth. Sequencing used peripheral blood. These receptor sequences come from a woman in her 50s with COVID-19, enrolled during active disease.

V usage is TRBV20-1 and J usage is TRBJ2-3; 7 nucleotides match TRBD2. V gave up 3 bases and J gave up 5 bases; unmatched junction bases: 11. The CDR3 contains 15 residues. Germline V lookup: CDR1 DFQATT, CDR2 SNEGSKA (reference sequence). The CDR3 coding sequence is TGCAGTGCTAGTATGCCAGCGGGGAAAGGAGATACGCAGTATTTT. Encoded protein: CSASMPAGKGDTQYF.

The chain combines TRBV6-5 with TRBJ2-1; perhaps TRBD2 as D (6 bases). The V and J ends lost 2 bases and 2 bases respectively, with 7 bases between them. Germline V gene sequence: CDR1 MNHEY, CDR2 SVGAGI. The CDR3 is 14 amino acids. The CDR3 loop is CASSYASAYNEQFF. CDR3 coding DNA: TGTGCCAGCAGTTACGCTAGCGCCTACAATGAGCAGTTCTTC.

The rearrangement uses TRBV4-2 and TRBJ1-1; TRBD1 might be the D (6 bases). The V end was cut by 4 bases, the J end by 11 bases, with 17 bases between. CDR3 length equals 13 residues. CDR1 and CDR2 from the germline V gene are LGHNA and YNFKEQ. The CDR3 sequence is CASSLDRTVRAFF. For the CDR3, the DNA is TGTGCCAGCAGCCTAGACCGGACAGTTCGGGCTTTCTTT.

This chain's CDR3 is CAWSAMRNTEAFF. CDR3 coding DNA: TGTGCCTGGAGTGCTATGCGGAACACTGAAGCTTTCTTT. This chain uses TRBV30 with TRBJ1-1; D unclear. V lost 1 base, J lost 1 base, and 7 bases lay in between. The CDR3 has 13 residues. Germline lookup yields CDR1 GTSNPN and CDR2 SVGIG (reference sequence).

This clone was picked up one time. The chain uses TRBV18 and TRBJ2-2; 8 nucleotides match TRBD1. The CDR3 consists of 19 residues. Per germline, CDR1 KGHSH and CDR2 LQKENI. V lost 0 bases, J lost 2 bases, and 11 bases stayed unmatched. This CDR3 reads CASSPPESGPGGNTGELFF. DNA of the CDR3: TGTGCCAGCTCACCACCTGAATCTGGGCCAGGGGGCAACACCGGGGAGCTGTTTTTT.

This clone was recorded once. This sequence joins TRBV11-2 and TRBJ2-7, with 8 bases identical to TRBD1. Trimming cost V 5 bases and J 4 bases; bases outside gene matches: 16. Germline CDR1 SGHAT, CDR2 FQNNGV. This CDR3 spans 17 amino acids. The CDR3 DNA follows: TGTGCCAGCAGCCGTACCACGGGGGACAGGACGGTTTACGAGCAGTACTTC. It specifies CASSRTTGDRTVYEQYF.

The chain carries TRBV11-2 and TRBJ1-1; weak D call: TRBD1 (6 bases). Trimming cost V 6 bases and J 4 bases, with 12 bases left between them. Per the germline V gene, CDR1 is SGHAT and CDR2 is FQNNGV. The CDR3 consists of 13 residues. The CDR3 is CASSPRGSTEAFF. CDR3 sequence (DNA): TGTGCCAGCAGTCCCAGGGGAAGCACTGAAGCTTTCTTT.

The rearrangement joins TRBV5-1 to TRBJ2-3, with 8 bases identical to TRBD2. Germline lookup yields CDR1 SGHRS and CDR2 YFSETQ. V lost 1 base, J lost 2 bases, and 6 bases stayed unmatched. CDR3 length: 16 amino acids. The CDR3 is CASSLRLAGPTDTQYF. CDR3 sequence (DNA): TGCGCCAGCAGCTTGAGGCTAGCGGGCCCCACAGATACGCAGTATTTT. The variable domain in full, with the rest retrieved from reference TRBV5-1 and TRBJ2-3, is KAGVTQTPRYLIKTRGQQVTLSCSPISGHRSVSWYQQTPGQGLQFLFEYFSETQRNKGNFPGRFSGRQFSNSRSEMNVSTLELGDSALYLCASSLRLAGPTDTQYFGPGTRLTVL.

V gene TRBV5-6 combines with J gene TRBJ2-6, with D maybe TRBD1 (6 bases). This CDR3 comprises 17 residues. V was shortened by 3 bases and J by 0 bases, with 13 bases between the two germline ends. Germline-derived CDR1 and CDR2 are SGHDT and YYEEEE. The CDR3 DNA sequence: TGTGCCAGCAGCTCGGACAGCCCTCCCTCTGGGGCCAACGTCCTGACTTTC. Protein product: CASSSDSPPSGANVLTF.

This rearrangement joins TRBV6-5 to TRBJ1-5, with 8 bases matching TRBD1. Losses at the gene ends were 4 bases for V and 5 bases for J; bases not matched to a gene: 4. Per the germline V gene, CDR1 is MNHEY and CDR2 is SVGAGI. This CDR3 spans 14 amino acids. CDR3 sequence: CASSSQGADQPQHF. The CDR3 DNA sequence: TGTGCCAGCAGTTCCCAGGGGGCTGATCAGCCCCAGCATTTT.

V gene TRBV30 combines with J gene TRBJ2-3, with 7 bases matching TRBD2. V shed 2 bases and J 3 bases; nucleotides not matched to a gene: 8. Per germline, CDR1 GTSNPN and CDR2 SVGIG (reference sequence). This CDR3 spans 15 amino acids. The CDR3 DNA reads TGTGCCTGGAGTCGCTTTGGGGGGGTAACAGATACGCAGTATTTT. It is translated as CAWSRFGGVTDTQYF.

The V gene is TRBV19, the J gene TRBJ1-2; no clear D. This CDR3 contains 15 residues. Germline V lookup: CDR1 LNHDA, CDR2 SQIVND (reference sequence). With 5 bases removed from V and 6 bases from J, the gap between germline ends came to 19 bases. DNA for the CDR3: TGTGCCAGTAGTGCACGGGAACCTTATTGGGATGGCTACACCTTC. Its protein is CASSAREPYWDGYTF.

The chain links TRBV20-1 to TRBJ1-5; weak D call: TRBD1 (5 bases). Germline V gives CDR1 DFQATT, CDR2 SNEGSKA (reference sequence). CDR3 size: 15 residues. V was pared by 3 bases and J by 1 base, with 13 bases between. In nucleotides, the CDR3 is TGCAGTGCTAGTAGGGGCCCAGGAAGCAATCAGCCCCAGCATTTT. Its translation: CSASRGPGSNQPQHF.

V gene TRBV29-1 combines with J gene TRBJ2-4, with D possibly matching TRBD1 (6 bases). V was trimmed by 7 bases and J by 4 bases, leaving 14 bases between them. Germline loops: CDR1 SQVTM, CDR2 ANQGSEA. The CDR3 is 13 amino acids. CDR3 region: CSAGQRDKNIQYF. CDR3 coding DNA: TGCAGCGCTGGACAGAGAGATAAAAACATTCAGTACTTC. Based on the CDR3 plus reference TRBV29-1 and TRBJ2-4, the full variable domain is SAVISQKPSRDICQRGTSLTIQCQVDSQVTMMFWYRQQPGQSLTLIATANQGSEATYESGFVIDKFPISRPNLTFSTLTVSNMSPEDSSIYLCSAGQRDKNIQYFGAGTRLSVL.

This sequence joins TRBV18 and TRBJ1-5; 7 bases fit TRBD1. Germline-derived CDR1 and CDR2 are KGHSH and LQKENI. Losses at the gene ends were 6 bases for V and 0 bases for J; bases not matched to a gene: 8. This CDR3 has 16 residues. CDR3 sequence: CASSLTGAYSNQPQHF. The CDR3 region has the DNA TGTGCCAGCTCCCTCACAGGGGCCTATAGCAATCAGCCCCAGCATTTT.

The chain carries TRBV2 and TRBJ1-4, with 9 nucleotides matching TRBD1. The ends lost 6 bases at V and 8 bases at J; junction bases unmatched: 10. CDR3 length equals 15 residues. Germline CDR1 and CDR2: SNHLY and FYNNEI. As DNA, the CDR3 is TGTGCCAGCAGCAGCGGGACAGGGTTCCGGGAAAAACTGTTTTTT. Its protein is CASSSGTGFREKLFF.

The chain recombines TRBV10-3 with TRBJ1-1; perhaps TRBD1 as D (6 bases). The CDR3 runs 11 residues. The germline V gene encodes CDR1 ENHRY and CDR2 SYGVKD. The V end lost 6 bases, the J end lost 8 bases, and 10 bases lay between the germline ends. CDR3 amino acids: CAISRGGEAFF. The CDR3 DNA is TGTGCCATCAGCCGGGGGGGCGAAGCTTTCTTT.

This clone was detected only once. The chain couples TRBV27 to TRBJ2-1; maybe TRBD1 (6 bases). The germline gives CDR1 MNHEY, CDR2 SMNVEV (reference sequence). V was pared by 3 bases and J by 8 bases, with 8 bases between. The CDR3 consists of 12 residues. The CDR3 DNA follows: TGTGCCAGCAGTTTTCGACAGGATGAGCAGTTCTTC. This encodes CASSFRQDEQFF.

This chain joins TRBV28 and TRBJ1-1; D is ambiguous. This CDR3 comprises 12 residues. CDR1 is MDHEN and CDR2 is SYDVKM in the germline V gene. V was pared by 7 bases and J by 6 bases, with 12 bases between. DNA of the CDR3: TGTGCCAGCACTCTCGGTGAGGCTGAAGCTTTCTTT. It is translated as CASTLGEAEAFF. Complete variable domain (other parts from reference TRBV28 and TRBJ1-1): DVKVTQSSRYLVKRTGEKVFLECVQDMDHENMFWYRQDPGLGLRLIYFSYDVKMKEKGDIPEGYSVSREKKERFSLILESASTNQTSMYLCASTLGEAEAFFGQGTRLTVV.